The sequence of this T cell receptor (beta chain) was determined in a study of CD8 T cells in ankylosing spondylitis. Study-wide points: In the blood and synovial fluid of reactive arthritis, some motif variants had been previously reported. Roughly eight highly homologous variants formed a TCR beta motif that appeared characteristic of ankylosing spondylitis blood. Disease-associated clonotypes exhibited CD8+ identity and were relatively infrequent in peripheral blood.

Researchers built TCR beta libraries using quantitative 5'-RACE with molecular barcodes. Via MiXCR, TCRdb re-called the 5' RACE reads, giving one row per CDR3 protein. The repertoire holds roughly 25,000 distinct CDR3 sequences, with about 17% as singletons. This clonotype was counted ten times or more. Its antigen is unknown. Germline V gene sequence: CDR1 MNHEY, CDR2 SMNVEV (reference sequence). Trimming removed 5 bases from V and 4 bases from J, with 14 bases in between. The CDR3 sequence is 15 residues long. The clonotype was recovered from a male donor with ankylosing spondylitis or in good health (not recorded which). The sample comprised blood. The rearrangement links TRBV27 to TRBJ2-2; D is tentatively TRBD1 or TRBD2 (5 bases each). CDR3 coding DNA: TGTGCCAGCAGTCTCCGGGACGGCCGCACCGGGGAGCTGTTTTTT. This translates into CASSLRDGRTGELFF.